This TCR beta chain was identified in a study of Tregs in tolerant kidney transplant recipients. Whole-study findings and limits: Antigen-driven expansion was suggested because donor-specific Tregs expanded more than all Tregs in tolerant patients. Findings come from small patient numbers and require larger validation. Biological reproducibility was not directly addressed in this study. The most relevant donor-specific Treg TCRbeta repertoire apparently came from expansion with activated donor B cells.

Related graft donors supplied nonmyeloablative bone marrow transplants, and mixed chimerism was transient. The junction had 9 bases not matched to a gene; V was cut back by 8 bases and J by 2 bases. The CDR3 spans 14 residues. CDR1 and CDR2 (germline): MNHNS, SASEGT. Here immunoSEQ multiplex PCR was the method, and the copy in TCRdb shows in-frame clones only, minus some. The repertoire consists of tens of thousands of clones, with roughly 90% occurring once and the leading ten covering around 1.4%. With respect to this clone: Its specificity is unknown.

This sample comprised CD4+ T cells from blood (PBMCs), obtained 24 months after the transplant. The chain couples TRBV6-1 to TRBJ2-7; 7 bases map to TRBD2. This TCR came from a human patient who received a combined kidney and bone marrow transplant. Some T cells may have come from the graft donor. The CDR3: CASYLASGAYEQYF. DNA of the CDR3: TGTGCCAGCTATTTGGCTAGCGGAGCCTACGAGCAGTACTTC.